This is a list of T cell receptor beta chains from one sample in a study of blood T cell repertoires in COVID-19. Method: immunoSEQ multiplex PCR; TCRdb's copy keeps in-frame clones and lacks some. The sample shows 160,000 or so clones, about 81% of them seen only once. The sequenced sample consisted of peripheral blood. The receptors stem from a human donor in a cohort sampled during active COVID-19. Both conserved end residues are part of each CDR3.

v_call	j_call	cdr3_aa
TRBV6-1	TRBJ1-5	CASRVLGRNQPQHF
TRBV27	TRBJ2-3	CASSLSRGGSLGTDTQYF
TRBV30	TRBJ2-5	CAWSVIEETQYF
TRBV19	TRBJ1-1	CAGGVFSPGNTEAFF
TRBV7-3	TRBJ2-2	CASSSGSLGTGELFF
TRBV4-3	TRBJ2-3	CASSPRDRMGDTQYF
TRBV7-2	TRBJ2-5	CASSLDWSGASRGETQYF
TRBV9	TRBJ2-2	CASSEDRGTLAGELFF
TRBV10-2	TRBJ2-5	CASRETSGWWEETQYF
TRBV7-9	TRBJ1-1	CASSFQTGFHTEAFF
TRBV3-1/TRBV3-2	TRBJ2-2	CASSQVTGGPNTGELFF
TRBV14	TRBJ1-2	CASSPSSYGYTF
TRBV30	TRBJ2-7	CAWEGSGYYEQYF
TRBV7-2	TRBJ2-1	CASSPPGTGVGNEQFF
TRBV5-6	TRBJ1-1	CASSTGLRGDGTEAFF
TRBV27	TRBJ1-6	CASSSGQNNSPLHF
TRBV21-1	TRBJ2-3	CASSRARSRADTQYF
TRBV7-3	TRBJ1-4	CASSLSGGTNEKLFF
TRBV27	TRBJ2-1	CATTGSVNEQFF
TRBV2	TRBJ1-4	CASIHRGGNEKLFF
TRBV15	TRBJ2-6	CATSRDLSSGANVLTF
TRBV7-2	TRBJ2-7	CASSPTQGNYEQYF
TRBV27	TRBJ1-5	CASSPDRINNQPQHF
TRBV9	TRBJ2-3	CASSVGGLGTDTQYF
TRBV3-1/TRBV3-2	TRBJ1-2	CASSQRGRRDYGYTF
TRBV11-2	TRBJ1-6	CASAREAHNSPLHF
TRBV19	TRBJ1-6	CASRESFLSYNSPLHF
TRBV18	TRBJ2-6	CASSPQGAGANVLTF
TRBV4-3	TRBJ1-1	CASSQDYRVATEAFF
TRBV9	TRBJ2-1	CASSVGGSRDEQFF
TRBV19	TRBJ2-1	CASSIASYNEQFF
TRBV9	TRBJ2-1	CASSVSTKRDEQFF
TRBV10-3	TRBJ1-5	CAISETGQGEGQPQHF
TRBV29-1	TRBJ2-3	CSVELGATDTQYF
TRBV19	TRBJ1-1	CASSYYTEAFF